This T cell receptor beta chain was identified during a study of graft-versus-host responses after intestinal transplantation. Study information: Multivisceral, liver-intestinal, or isolated intestinal transplants were given to recipients. Induction with anti-thymocyte globulin, then tacrolimus and steroids for about 3 years, was given to all recipients.

To note about this clone: The antigen is undetermined.

The study's findings and limits: Recipient marrow harbored GvH clones, some of which surfaced first in ileum or blood. Allografts of one patient group, those with graft-donor T cell macrochimerism, had high graft-versus-host to host-versus-graft clonal ratios.

Germline V gene sequence: CDR1 SGHRS, CDR2 YFSETQ. This CDR3 comprises 14 residues. V lost 4 bases to trimming and J lost 3 bases; unmatched junction nucleotides: 5. The assay was immunoSEQ multiplex PCR, and TCRdb's table has in-frame clones only and misses some. The table has around 97,000 clones, roughly 91% seen once. The TCR originated in a human donor who was the organ donor for an intestinal transplant. The sequences come from unstimulated CD4+ T cells sorted from spleen or lymph node cells, collected before transplant. J is TRBJ2-7 and V is TRBV5-1; TRBD2 matches 9 bases. The CDR3: CASSRTSENYEQYF. CDR3 DNA sequence: TGCGCCAGCAGCCGGACTAGCGAGAACTACGAGCAGTACTTC. Full variable domain (outside the CDR3, taken from reference TRBV5-1 and TRBJ2-7): KAGVTQTPRYLIKTRGQQVTLSCSPISGHRSVSWYQQTPGQGLQFLFEYFSETQRNKGNFPGRFSGRQFSNSRSEMNVSTLELGDSALYLCASSRTSENYEQYFGPGTRLTVT.